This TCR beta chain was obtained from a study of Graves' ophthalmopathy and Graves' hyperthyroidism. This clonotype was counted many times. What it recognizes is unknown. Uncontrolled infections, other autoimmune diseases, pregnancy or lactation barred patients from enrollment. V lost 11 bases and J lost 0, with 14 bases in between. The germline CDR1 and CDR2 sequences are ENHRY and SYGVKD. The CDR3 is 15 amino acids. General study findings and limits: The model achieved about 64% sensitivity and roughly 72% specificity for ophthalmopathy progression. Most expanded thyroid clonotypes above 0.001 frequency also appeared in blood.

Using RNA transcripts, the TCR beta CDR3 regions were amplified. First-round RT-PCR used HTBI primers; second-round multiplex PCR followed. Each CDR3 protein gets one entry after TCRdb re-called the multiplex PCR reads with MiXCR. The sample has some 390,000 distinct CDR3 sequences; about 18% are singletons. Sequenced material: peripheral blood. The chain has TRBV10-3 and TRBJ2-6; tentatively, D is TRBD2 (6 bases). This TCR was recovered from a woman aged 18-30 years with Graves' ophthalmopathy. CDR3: CASGWEDSGANVLTF. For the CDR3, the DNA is TGTGCCTCCGGGTGGGAGGACTCTGGGGCCAACGTCCTGACTTTC.